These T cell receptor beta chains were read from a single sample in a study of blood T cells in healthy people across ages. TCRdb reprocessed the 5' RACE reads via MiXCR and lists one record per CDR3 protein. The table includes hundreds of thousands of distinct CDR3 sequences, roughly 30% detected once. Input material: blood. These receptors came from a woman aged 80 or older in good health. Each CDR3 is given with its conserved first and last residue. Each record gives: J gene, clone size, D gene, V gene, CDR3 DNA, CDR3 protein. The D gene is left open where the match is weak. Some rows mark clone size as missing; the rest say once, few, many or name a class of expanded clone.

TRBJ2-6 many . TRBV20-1 TGCAGTGCTAGAGATGTGCCAGGCCCCTCTGGGGCCAACGTCCTGACTTTC CSARDVPGPSGANVLTF
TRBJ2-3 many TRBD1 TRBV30 TGTGCCTGGAGTTCCGAGGGGGCAACAGATACGCAGTATTTT CAWSSEGATDTQYF
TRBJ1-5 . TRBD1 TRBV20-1 TGCAGTGCTTCTCTCCCGACAGGGGGAGGCAATCAGCCCCAGCATTTT CSASLPTGGGNQPQHF
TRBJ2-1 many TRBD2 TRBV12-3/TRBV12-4 TGTGCCAGCAGTTTACAGAGCGGGGGGGCCGATGAGCAGTTCTTC CASSLQSGGADEQFF
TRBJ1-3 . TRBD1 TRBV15 TGTGCCACCAGGAGGGCCGGGACAGGGTCTGGAAACACCATATATTTT CATRRAGTGSGNTIYF
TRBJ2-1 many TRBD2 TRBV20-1 TGCAGTGCTATCCGGACTAGCGGGGGGGCGCGAATAAATGAGCAGTTCTTC CSAIRTSGGARINEQFF
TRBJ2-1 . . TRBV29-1 TGCAGCGTTGGCGGCGGAAACTACAATGAGCAGTTCTTC CSVGGGNYNEQFF
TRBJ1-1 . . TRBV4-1 TGCGCCAGCAGCCACGGCAGTGCCTTGGTAGCTGAAGCTTTCTTT CASSHGSALVAEAFF
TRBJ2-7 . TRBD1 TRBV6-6 TGTGCCAGCATCCAGGACAGGTCCTCCTACGAGCAGTACTTC CASIQDRSSYEQYF
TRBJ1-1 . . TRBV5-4 TGTGCCAGCAGCTTGGGGACCCGACAGGATCCGAACACTGAAGCTTTCTTT CASSLGTRQDPNTEAFF
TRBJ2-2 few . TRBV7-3 TGTGCCAGCAGATTCGGACAGACCACCGGGGAGCTGTTTTTT CASRFGQTTGELFF
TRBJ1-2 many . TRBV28 TGTGCCGCTCGGGACGGACCTAACTATGGCTACACCTTC CAARDGPNYGYTF
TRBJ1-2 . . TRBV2 TGTGCCAGCAGCCCTAACCCCGGGACTTTCACCTATGGCTACACCTTC CASSPNPGTFTYGYTF
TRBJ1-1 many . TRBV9 TGTGCCAGCAGCTTTCAACAGTCGAACACTGAAGCTTTCTTT CASSFQQSNTEAFF
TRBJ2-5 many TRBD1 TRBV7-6 TGTGCCAGCAGCTTAGCGGGGACAGGGAGGTTCGAGACCCAGTACTTC CASSLAGTGRFETQYF
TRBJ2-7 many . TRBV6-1 TGTGCCAGCAGTCATACAGGTATCCACGAGCAGTACTTC CASSHTGIHEQYF
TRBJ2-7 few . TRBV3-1 TGTGCCAGCAGCCACCCAGGAGTAGGGTTCACCTACAATGAGCAGTACTTC CASSHPGVGFTYNEQYF
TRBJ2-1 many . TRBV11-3 TGTGCCAGCAGCCCGGGGACCCCGGAGCAGTTCTTC CASSPGTPEQFF
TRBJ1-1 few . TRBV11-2 TGTGCCAGCAGCTTACTTTCAGAGGCGGCTGAAGCTTTCTTT CASSLLSEAAEAFF
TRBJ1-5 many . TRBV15 TGTGCCACCAGCAGAGATGGGCTCAATCAGCCCCAGCATTTT CATSRDGLNQPQHF